The 10 T cell receptor beta chains in this list originate from one sample, sequenced in a study of cytomegalovirus exposure and HLA in healthy donors. Primers for the PCR totalled 60 Vbeta and 13 Jbeta. The repertoire was sequenced with immunoSEQ multiplex PCR; TCRdb's copy has only in-frame clones and lacks some. This table has 83,000 or so clones, 81% appearing once. What was sequenced was PBMCs. The receptors were sampled from a woman aged 25 to 39 in good health and CMV-seronegative.

This chain connects TRBV19 to TRBJ1-2; TRBD1 aligns across 9 bases. This CDR3 has 15 amino acids. Germline trimming cut 11 bases from V and 3 bases from J; bases unmatched to any gene: 13. Germline assignment: CDR1 LNHDA and CDR2 SQIVND (reference sequence). CDR3 sequence: CASTPRQGVYYGYTF. CDR3 coding DNA: TGTGCCTCAACGCCGCGACAGGGGGTTTACTATGGCTACACCTTC.

This chain joins TRBV27 and TRBJ1-1, with 12 bases lining up with TRBD1. The germline V gene encodes CDR1 MNHEY and CDR2 SMNVEV (reference sequence). The CDR3 totals 18 residues. V shed 6 bases and J 6 bases; nucleotides not matched to a gene: 17. In nucleotides, the CDR3 is TGTGCCAGCAGGCCTTTCCCAACCCTCGGGACAGGGGGCCCTGAAGCTTTCTTT. Protein: CASRPFPTLGTGGPEAFF.

This chain joins TRBV27 and TRBJ2-3; 8 bases match TRBD1. The V gene end was trimmed by 5 bases and the J gene end by 6 bases; junction bases not matched to a gene: 16. This CDR3 has 17 residues. Per the germline V gene, CDR1 is MNHEY and CDR2 is SMNVEV (reference sequence). The CDR3 loop reads CASSHRDRRRNRDTQYF. DNA of the CDR3: TGTGCCAGCAGTCATAGGGACAGGAGAAGGAATCGGGATACGCAGTATTTT.

This clone was seen only once. This sequence joins TRBV28 and TRBJ2-2, with 8 bases lining up with TRBD2. The CDR3 runs 13 residues. J gave up 6 bases and V 8 bases, and 5 bases lay outside the gene matches. Germline V gene data show CDR1 as MDHEN and CDR2 as SYDVKM. CDR3 DNA: TGTGCCAGCCAGCGGGAGTGGGCCGGGGAGCTGTTTTTT. Encoded protein: CASQREWAGELFF.

The rearrangement links TRBV7-9 to TRBJ1-5; 10 nucleotides agree with TRBD1. V gave up 5 bases and J gave up 4 bases; unmatched junction bases: 8. CDR1 SEHNR and CDR2 FQNEAQ come from the germline V gene (reference sequence). CDR3 length equals 16 residues. The CDR3 is CASSNLGQGTNQPQHF. CDR3 DNA sequence: TGTGCCAGCAGCAACTTGGGACAGGGGACAAATCAGCCCCAGCATTTT.

The V call is TRBV9, the J call TRBJ1-2; 9 nucleotides agree with TRBD1. Germline V gives CDR1 SGDLS, CDR2 YYNGEE. The CDR3 length is 14 residues. J lost 1 base, V lost 3 bases, and 1 base had no gene match. CDR3 DNA: TGTGCCAGCAGCGGACAGGGGGTTAACTATGGCTACACCTTC. It yields the protein CASSGQGVNYGYTF.

This chain links TRBV7-2 with TRBJ2-5; a possible D gene is TRBD2 (5 bases). The CDR3 covers 17 residues. The V end lost 5 bases, the J end lost 7 bases, and 26 bases lay between the germline ends. Per the germline V gene, CDR1 is SGHTA and CDR2 is FQGNSA. In nucleotides, the CDR3 is TGTGCCAGCAGCCCACCTCTAGCAGCCACCACTCGGGGGACCCAGTACTTC. It yields the protein CASSPPLAATTRGTQYF. Full variable domain (outside the CDR3, taken from reference TRBV7-2 and TRBJ2-5): GAGVSQSPSNKVTEKGKDVELRCDPISGHTALYWYRQSLGQGLEFLIYFQGNSAPDKSGLPSDRFSAERTGGSVSTLTIQRTQQEDSAVYLCASSPPLAATTRGTQYFGPGTRLLVL.

V usage is TRBV28 and J usage is TRBJ2-3; 7 bases map to TRBD1. CDR1 MDHEN and CDR2 SYDVKM come from the germline V gene. The CDR3 is made up of 14 amino acids. The trim removed 6 bases at V and 3 bases at J, leaving 6 bases unmatched. The CDR3: CASRDQGETDTQYF. The CDR3, as DNA: TGTGCCAGCAGAGACCAGGGGGAGACAGATACGCAGTATTTT. Supplemented by reference TRBV28 and TRBJ2-3, the full variable domain reads DVKVTQSSRYLVKRTGEKVFLECVQDMDHENMFWYRQDPGLGLRLIYFSYDVKMKEKGDIPEGYSVSREKKERFSLILESASTNQTSMYLCASRDQGETDTQYFGPGTRLTVL.

The chain has TRBV11-1 and TRBJ2-1; D remains ambiguous. This CDR3 region has 15 residues. V lost 1 base and J lost 2, with 9 bases in between. Per the germline V gene, CDR1 is SGHAT and CDR2 is FQDESV (reference sequence). CDR3 nucleotides: TGTGCCAGCAGCTTAGTGAGCGTTGCCTACAATGAGCAGTTCTTC. Its translation: CASSLVSVAYNEQFF.

This chain links TRBV30 with TRBJ1-1, with D perhaps TRBD1 (5 bases). Trimming removed 2 bases at V and 5 bases at J, with 12 bases between. This CDR3 is built from 13 residues. Germline V lookup: CDR1 GTSNPN, CDR2 SVGIG (reference sequence). CDR3 DNA sequence: TGTGCCTGGAGTCCTAAGGGGAGGACTGAAGCTTTCTTT. Protein: CAWSPKGRTEAFF.